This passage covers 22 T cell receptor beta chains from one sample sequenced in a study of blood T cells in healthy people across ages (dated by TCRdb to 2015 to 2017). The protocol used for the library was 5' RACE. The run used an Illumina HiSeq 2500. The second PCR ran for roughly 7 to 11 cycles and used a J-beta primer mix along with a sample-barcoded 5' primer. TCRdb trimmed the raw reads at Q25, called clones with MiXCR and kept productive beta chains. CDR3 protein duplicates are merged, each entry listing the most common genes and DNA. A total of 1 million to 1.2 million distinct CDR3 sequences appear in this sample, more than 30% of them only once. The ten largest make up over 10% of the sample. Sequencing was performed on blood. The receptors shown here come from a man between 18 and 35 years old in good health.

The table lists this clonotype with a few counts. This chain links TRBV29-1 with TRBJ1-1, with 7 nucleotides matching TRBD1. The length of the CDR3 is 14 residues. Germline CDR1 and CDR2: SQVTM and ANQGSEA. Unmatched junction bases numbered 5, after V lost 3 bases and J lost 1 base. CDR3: CSVENRGTNTEAFF. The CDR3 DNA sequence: TGCAGCGTTGAGAACAGGGGTACGAACACTGAAGCTTTCTTT.

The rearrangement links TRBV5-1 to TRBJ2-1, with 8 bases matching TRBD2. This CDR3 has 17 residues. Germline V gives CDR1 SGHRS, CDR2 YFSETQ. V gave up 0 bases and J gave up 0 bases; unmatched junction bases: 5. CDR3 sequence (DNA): TGCGCCAGCAGCTTGGTGGGGCTAGCGGGCTCCTACAATGAGCAGTTCTTC. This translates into CASSLVGLAGSYNEQFF.

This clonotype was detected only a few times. CDR3 in amino acids: CASSESLGVNTEAFF. The CDR3 DNA reads TGTGCCAGCAGTGAATCGCTGGGGGTGAACACTGAAGCTTTCTTT. The J gene is TRBJ1-1, the V gene TRBV25-1, with D possibly TRBD1 on 5 matching bases. V was pared by 1 base and J by 0 bases, with 9 bases between. Germline CDR1 is MGHDK and CDR2 is SYGVNS. There are 15 residues in the CDR3.

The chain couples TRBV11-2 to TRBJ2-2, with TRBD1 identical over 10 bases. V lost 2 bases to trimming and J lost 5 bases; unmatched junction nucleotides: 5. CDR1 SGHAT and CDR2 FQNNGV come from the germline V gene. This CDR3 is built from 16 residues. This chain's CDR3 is CASSLNGQGVTGELFF. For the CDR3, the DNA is TGTGCCAGCAGCTTAAACGGACAGGGGGTTACCGGGGAGCTGTTTTTT.

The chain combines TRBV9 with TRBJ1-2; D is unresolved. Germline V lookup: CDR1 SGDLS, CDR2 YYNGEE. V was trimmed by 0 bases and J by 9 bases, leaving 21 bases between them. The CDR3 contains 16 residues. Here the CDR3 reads CASSVDAEAMTLSYTF. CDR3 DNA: TGTGCCAGCAGCGTAGACGCGGAAGCTATGACCCTGAGCTACACCTTC.

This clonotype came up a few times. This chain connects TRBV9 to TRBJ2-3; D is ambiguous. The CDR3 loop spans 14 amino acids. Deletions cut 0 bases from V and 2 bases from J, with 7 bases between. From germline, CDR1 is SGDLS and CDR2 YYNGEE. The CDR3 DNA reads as TGTGCCAGCAGCGTAGGACGCCTCACAGATACGCAGTATTTT. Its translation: CASSVGRLTDTQYF.

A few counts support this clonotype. CDR3 DNA: TGTGCCAGCAGCCCAAGGGGGGGACTCACCTATTACAATGAGCAGTACTTC. Protein: CASSPRGGLTYYNEQYF. The chain is built from TRBV7-2 and TRBJ2-1, with D tentatively TRBD2 (7 bases). Gene TRBJ2-7 matches the end of the DNA better, so the J call may be wrong. Looked up from germline, CDR1 is SGHTA and CDR2 is FQGNSA. The CDR3 has 17 amino acids.

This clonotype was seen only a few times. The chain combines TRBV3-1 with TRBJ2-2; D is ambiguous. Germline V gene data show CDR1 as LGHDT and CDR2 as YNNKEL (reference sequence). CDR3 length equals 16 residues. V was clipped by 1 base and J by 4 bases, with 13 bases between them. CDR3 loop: CASSQGWGSGTGELFF. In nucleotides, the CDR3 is TGTGCCAGCAGCCAAGGCTGGGGTTCGGGCACCGGGGAGCTGTTTTTT.

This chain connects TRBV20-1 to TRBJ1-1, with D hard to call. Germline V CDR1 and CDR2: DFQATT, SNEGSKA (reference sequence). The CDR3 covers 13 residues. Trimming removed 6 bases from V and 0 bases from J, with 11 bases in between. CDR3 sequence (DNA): TGCAGTGCCACAAATTACGTGAACACTGAAGCTTTCTTT. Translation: CSATNYVNTEAFF.

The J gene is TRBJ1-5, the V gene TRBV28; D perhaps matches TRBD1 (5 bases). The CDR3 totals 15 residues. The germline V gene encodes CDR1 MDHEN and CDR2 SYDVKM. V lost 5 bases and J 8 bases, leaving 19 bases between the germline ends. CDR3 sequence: CASSPRDGPGEPQHF. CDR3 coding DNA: TGTGCCAGCAGTCCTCGGGACGGACCGGGGGAGCCCCAGCATTTT.

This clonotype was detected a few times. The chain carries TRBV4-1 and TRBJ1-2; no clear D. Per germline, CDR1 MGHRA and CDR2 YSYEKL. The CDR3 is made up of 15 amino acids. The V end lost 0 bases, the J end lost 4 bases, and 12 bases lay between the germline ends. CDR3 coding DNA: TGCGCCAGCAGCCAAGAAGGCAGGCGAACCTATGGCTACACCTTC. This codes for CASSQEGRRTYGYTF.

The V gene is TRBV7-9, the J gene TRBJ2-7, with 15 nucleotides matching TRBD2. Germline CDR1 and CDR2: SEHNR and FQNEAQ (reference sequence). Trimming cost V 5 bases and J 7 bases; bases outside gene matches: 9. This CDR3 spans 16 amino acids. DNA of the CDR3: TGTGCCAGCAGCCCACGGACTAGCGGGGGGGATTATGAGCAGTACTTC. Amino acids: CASSPRTSGGDYEQYF.

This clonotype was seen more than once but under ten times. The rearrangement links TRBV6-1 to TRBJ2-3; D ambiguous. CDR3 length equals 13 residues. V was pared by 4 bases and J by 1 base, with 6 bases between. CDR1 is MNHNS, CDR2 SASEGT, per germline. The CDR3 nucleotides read TGTGCCAGCAGTGTTCGGGGCACAGATACGCAGTATTTT. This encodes CASSVRGTDTQYF.

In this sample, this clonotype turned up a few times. CDR3 loop: CSASRAGVTEAFF. The CDR3 nucleotides are TGCAGTGCTAGCAGGGCTGGGGTCACTGAAGCTTTCTTT. This chain uses TRBV20-1 with TRBJ1-1, with a possible D match to TRBD1 (5 bases). The V gene's germline CDR1 is DFQATT and CDR2 SNEGSKA (reference sequence). CDR3 size: 13 residues. The V gene lost 3 bases and the J gene lost 4 bases, with 12 bases spanning the gap.

The CDR3 nucleotides read TGTGCCAGCAGTATGACAGACGCCGACACCGGGGAGCTGTTTTTT. Amino acid sequence: CASSMTDADTGELFF. The rearrangement joins TRBV7-3 to TRBJ2-2; possibly TRBD1 for D (5 bases). CDR1 SGHTA and CDR2 FQGTGA come from the germline V gene. This CDR3 is 15 amino acids long. With 6 bases removed from V and 3 bases from J, the gap between germline ends came to 14 bases.

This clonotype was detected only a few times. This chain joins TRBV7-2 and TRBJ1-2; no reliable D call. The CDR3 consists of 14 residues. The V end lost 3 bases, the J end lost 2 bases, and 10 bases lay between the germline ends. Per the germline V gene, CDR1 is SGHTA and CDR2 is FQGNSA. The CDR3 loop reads CASSFNSLNYGYTF. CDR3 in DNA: TGTGCCAGCAGCTTCAACAGCCTCAACTATGGCTACACCTTC.

The CDR3 DNA is TGTGCCAGCAGTTACGACAAGCACTACGAGCAGTACTTC. It codes for CASSYDKHYEQYF. This chain connects TRBV6-6 to TRBJ2-7, with no clear D. Germline loops: CDR1 MNHNY, CDR2 SVGAGI (reference sequence). The CDR3 spans 13 residues. The V and J ends lost 2 bases and 3 bases respectively, with 8 bases between them.

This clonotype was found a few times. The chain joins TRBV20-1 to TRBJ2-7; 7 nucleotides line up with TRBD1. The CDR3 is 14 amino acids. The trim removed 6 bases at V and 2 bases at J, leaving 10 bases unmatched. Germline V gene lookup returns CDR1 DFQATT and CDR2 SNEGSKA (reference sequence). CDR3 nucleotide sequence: TGCAGTGCGGTCAGGGGGTCGAGTCCCTACGAGCAGTACTTC. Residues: CSAVRGSSPYEQYF.

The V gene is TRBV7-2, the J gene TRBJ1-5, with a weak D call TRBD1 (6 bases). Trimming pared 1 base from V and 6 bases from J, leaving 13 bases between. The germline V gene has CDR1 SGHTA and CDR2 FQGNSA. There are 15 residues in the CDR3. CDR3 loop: CASSLGGGAVQPQHF. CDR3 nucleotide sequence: TGTGCCAGCAGCTTAGGGGGGGGCGCGGTTCAGCCCCAGCATTTT. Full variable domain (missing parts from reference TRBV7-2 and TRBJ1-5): GAGVSQSPSNKVTEKGKDVELRCDPISGHTALYWYRQSLGQGLEFLIYFQGNSAPDKSGLPSDRFSAERTGGSVSTLTIQRTQQEDSAVYLCASSLGGGAVQPQHFGDGTRLSIL.

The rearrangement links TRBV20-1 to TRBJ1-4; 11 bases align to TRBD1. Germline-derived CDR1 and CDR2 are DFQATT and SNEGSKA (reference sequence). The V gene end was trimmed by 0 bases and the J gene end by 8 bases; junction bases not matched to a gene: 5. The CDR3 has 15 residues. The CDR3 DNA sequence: TGCAGTGCTAGAGATGGAGGGACAGGGGGAGAAAAACTGTTTTTT. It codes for CSARDGGTGGEKLFF.

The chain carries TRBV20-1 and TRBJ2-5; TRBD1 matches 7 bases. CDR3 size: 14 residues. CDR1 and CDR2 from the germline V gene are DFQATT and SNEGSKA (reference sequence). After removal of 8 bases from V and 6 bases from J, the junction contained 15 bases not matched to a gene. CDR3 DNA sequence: TGCAGTTCAAATCCACGGACAGGAGGAAAGACCCAGTACTTC. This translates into CSSNPRTGGKTQYF.

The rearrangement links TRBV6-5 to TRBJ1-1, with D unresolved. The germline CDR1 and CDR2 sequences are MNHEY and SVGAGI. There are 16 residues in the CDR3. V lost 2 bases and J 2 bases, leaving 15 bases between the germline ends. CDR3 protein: CASSYIPPLSNTEAFF. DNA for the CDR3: TGTGCCAGCAGTTACATCCCTCCGCTGAGCAACACTGAAGCTTTCTTT.